This T cell receptor (beta chain) was profiled in a study of graft-versus-host responses after intestinal transplantation. The J segment lost 2 bases and the V segment lost 6 bases, leaving 4 bases of the junction unmatched. Germline lookup yields CDR1 MNHNS and CDR2 SASEGT. This CDR3 contains 14 residues. Concerning this clone: As yet, its antigen is unknown.

The data were produced by immunoSEQ multiplex PCR, yet TCRdb's version contains in-frame clones alone and is incomplete. Here the sample spans roughly 100,000 clones, more than 75% being singletons. The sample was unstimulated CD4+ T cells sorted from spleen or lymph node cells, taken before intestinal transplant. The receptor was isolated from a human donor who received an intestinal transplant. The J gene is TRBJ1-5, the V gene TRBV6-1; 7 bases agree with TRBD1. This CDR3 is CASRRGQRNQPQHF. DNA for the CDR3: TGTGCCAGCAGGCGGGGACAGCGCAATCAGCCCCAGCATTTT.